These 3 T cell receptor beta chains came from one sample sequenced in a study of T-cell reconstitution after alpha-beta-depleted transplantation in children. Preparation of the TCRbeta library used unique molecular identifiers. Each CDR3 protein is one row after TCRdb ran MiXCR on the PCR reads. The sample consists of some 600,000 distinct CDR3 sequences, approximately 13% of them appearing once. The specimen was PBMCs, mostly from graft donor cells, collected 360 days after TCRalphabeta/CD19-depleted stem cell transplant. Receptor source: a male patient younger than 18 who had a stem cell transplant for acute myeloid leukemia, so the T cells may come from the graft donor.

This clonotype was recorded only once. V gene TRBV5-1 combines with J gene TRBJ2-3; no reliable D call. The CDR3 is 14 amino acids. Germline V gene data show CDR1 as SGHRS and CDR2 as YFSETQ. The ends were cut back, 0 bases at V and 1 base at J, with 6 bases in the middle. The CDR3 DNA reads TGCGCCAGCAGCTTGGAGCCAGGCACAGATACGCAGTATTTT. Its protein is CASSLEPGTDTQYF.

This clonotype was counted only a few times. This chain joins TRBV25-1 and TRBJ2-7; D possibly corresponds to TRBD2 (6 bases). There are 15 residues in the CDR3. The V gene's germline CDR1 is MGHDK and CDR2 SYGVNS. V lost 0 bases and J 2 bases, leaving 11 bases between the germline ends. The CDR3 DNA follows: TGTGCCAGCAGTGAATACGGGGACTTGACCTACGAGCAGTACTTC. Encoded protein: CASSEYGDLTYEQYF.

In its sample, this clonotype was seen a few times. This chain connects TRBV20-1 to TRBJ2-7; TRBD2 matches at 7 bases. CDR3 size: 14 residues. The germline V gene has CDR1 DFQATT and CDR2 SNEGSKA (reference sequence). After removal of 3 bases from V and 7 bases from J, the junction contained 12 bases not matched to a gene. CDR3 nucleotides: TGCAGTGCTAGTCGGTCTGCGGGAGTGCAGGAGCAGTACTTC. Translation gives CSASRSAGVQEQYF.